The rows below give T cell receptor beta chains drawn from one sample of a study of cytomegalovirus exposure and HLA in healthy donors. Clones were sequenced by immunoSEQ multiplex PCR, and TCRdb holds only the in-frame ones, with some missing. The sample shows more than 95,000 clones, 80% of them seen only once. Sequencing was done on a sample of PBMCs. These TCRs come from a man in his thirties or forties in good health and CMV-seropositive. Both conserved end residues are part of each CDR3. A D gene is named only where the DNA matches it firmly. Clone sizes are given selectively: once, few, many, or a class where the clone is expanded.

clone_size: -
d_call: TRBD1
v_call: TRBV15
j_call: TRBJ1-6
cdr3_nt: TGTGCCACCAGTACCCCGGGACAGAATTCACCCCTCCACTTT
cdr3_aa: CATSTPGQNSPLHF

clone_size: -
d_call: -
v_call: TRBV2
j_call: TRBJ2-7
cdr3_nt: TGTGCCAGCAATACAGGGACCTACGAGCAGTACTTC
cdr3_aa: CASNTGTYEQYF

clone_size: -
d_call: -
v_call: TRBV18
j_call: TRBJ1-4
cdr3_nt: TGTGCCAGCTCACCGGGCAACCGTGAAAAACTGTTTTTT
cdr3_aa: CASSPGNREKLFF

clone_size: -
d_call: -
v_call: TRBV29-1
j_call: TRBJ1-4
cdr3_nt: TGCAGCGTTCGGAAGGGGTCTAATGAAAAACTGTTTTTT
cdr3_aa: CSVRKGSNEKLFF

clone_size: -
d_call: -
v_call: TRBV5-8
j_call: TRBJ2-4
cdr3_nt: TGTGCCAGCAGCCCAGAAGTCATTCAGTACTTC
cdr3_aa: CASSPEVIQYF

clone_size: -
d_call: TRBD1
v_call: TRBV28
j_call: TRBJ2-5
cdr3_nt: TGTGCCAGCAGTCCCAGCCAGGGGGACGAAGAGACCCAGTACTTC
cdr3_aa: CASSPSQGDEETQYF

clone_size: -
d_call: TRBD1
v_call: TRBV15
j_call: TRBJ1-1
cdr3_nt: TGTGCCACCAGCCACAGGGGGCTCAGGGTTTTGTCCGAGGGCACTGAAGCTTTCTTT
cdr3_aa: CATSHRGLRVLSEGTEAFF

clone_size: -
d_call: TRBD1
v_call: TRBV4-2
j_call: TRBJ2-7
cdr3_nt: TGTGCCAGCAGCCAAGGGGCGGGACAGGGTTTCTACGAGCAGTACTTC
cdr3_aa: CASSQGAGQGFYEQYF

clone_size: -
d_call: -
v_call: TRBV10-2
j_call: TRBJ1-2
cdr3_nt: TGCGCCAGCAGTATAGCAGGGCCGGGCGGCTACACCTTC
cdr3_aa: CASSIAGPGGYTF

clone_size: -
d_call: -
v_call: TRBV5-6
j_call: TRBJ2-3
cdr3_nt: TGTGCCAGCAGACGGGGACCGGGAGAAGATACGCAGTATTTT
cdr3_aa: CASRRGPGEDTQYF

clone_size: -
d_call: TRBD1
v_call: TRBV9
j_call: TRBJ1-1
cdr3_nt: TGTGCCAGCACCCCCAGAGGGAGGACAGGGCCGAACACTGAAGCTTTCTTT
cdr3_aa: CASTPRGRTGPNTEAFF

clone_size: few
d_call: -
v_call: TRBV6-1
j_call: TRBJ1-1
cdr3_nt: TGTGCCAGCAGCCCCCGGGGTAACACTGAAGCTTTCTTT
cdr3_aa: CASSPRGNTEAFF

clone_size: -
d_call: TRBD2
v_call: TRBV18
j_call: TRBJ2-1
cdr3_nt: TGTGCCAGCTCACCGAAGGGGAGGGTCTACAATGAGCAGTTCTTC
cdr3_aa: CASSPKGRVYNEQFF

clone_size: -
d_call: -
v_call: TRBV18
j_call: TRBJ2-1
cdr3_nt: TGTGCCAGCTCACCACAGGTCAGGGGACGGGCATACAATGAGCAGTTCTTC
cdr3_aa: CASSPQVRGRAYNEQFF

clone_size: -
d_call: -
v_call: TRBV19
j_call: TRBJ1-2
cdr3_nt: TGTGCCAGTAGTCCGAGGAGGGGCCACTATGGCTACACCTTC
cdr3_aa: CASSPRRGHYGYTF

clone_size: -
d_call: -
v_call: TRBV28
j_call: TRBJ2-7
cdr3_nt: TGTGCCAGCAGTTTGTGGCAGGGCTACGAGCAGTACTTC
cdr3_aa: CASSLWQGYEQYF

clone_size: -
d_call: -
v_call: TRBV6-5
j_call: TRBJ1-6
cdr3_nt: TGTGCCAGCAGTTACTCGAACCGGGGGAATTCCGGTCTCCACTTT
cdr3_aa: CASSYSNRGNSGLHF

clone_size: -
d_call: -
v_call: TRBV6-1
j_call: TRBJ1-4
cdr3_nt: TGTGCCAGCAGTGACGCAGACGGGGCTAATGAAAAACTGTTTTTT
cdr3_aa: CASSDADGANEKLFF

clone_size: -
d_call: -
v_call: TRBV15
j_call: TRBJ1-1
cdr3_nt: TGTGCCACCAGCAGCCTGGGGGACATCTTCACTGGATGGAACGCTGAAGCTTTCTTT
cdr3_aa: CATSSLGDIFTGWNAEAFF

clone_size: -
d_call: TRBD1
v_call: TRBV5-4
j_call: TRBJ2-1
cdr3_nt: TGTGCCAGCAGCTTAGGGACAGGGGGCGATGAGCAGTTCTTC
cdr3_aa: CASSLGTGGDEQFF

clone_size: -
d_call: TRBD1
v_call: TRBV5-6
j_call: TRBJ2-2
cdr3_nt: TGTGCCAGCAACTTGGCCGAGGGCCGGGACAGTTACACCGGGGAGCTGTTTTTT
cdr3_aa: CASNLAEGRDSYTGELFF

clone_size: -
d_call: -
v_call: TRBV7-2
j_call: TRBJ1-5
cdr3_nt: TGTGCCAGCAGCTTAGGGGCAGGCTATAGCAATCAGCCCCAGCATTTT
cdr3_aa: CASSLGAGYSNQPQHF

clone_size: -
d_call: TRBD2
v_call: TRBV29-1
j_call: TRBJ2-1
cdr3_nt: TGCAGCGTCTACGGGACTAGCTCCTACAATGAGCAGTTCTTC
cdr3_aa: CSVYGTSSYNEQFF

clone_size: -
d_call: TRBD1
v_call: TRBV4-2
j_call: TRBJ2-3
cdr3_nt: TGTGCCAGCAGCCAAGGGGACAGTGGTACGCAGTATTTT
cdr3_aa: CASSQGDSGTQYF

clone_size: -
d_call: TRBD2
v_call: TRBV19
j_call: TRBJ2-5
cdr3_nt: TGTGCCAGTAGTATAGGCGGGGGGACACAAGAGACCCAGTACTTC
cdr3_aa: CASSIGGGTQETQYF

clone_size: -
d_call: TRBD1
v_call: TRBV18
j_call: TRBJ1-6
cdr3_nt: TGTGCCAGCTCACCCGGATACAGGGGGAGCTCCTATAATTCACCCCTCCACTTT
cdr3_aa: CASSPGYRGSSYNSPLHF

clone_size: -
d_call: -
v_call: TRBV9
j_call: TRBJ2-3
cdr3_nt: TGTGCCAGCTCGGGTGTGGTCCTCACAGATACGCAGTATTTT
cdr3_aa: CASSGVVLTDTQYF

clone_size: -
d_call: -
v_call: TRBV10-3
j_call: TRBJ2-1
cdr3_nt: TGTGCCATCTCTACGGGGACACTAAACAATGAGCAGTTCTTC
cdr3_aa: CAISTGTLNNEQFF

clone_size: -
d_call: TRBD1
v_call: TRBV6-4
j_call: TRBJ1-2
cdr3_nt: TGTGCCAGCAGTGGGGGGACAGGCTATGGCTACACCTTC
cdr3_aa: CASSGGTGYGYTF

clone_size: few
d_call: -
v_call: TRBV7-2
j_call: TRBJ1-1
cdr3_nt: TGTGCCAGCAGCTTTGCACTCATGAACACTGAAGCTTTCTTT
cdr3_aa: CASSFALMNTEAFF

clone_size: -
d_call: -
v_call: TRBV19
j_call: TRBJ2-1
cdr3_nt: TGTGCCAGTAGTATCGGGGTGAGTTCCTACAATGAGCAGTTCTTC
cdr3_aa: CASSIGVSSYNEQFF

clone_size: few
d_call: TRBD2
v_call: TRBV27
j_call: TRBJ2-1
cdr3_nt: TGTGCCAGTCATAAGAGCGGGGGAAATGAGCAGTTCTTC
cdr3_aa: CASHKSGGNEQFF

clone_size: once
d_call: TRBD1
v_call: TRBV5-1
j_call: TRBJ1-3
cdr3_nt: TGCGCCAGCAGCTCTTCGGGACAGCGAGGAAACACCATATATTTT
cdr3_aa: CASSSSGQRGNTIYF

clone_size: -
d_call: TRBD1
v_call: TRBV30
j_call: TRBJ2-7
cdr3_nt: TGTGCCTGGAGTACAGGGGTGGTTTTGTACGAGCAGTACTTC
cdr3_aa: CAWSTGVVLYEQYF

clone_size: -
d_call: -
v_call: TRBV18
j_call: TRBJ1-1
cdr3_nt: TGTGCCAGCTCACCACTGGGGCAGGACACTGAAGCTTTCTTT
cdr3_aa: CASSPLGQDTEAFF

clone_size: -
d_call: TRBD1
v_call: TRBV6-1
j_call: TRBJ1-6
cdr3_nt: TGTGCCAGCACGGGGACAGAAAATTCACCCCTCCACTTT
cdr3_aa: CASTGTENSPLHF

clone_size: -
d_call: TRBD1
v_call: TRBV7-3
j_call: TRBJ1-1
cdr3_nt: TGTGCCAGCAGCTCTGCACAGGGGGCTGAAGCTTTCTTT
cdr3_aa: CASSSAQGAEAFF

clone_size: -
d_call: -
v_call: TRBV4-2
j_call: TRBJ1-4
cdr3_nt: TGTGCCAGCAGCACCCTCCCCCTCAGGGAATCGAATGAAAAACTGTTTTTT
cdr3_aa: CASSTLPLRESNEKLFF

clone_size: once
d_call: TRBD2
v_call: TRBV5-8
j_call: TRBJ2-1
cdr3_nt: TGTGCCAGCAGCTCCCGCGGGGGCAATGAGCAGTTCTTC
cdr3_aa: CASSSRGGNEQFF

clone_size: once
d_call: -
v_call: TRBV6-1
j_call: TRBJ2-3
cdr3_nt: TGTGCCAGCGCGGGACAGCCCACAGATACGCAGTATTTT
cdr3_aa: CASAGQPTDTQYF

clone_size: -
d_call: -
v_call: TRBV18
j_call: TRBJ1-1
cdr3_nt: TGTGCCAGCTCACTAACTCAGGGTGGCACTGAAGCTTTCTTT
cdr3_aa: CASSLTQGGTEAFF

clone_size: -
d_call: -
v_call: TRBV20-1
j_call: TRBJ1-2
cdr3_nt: TGCAGTGCCCCGACAGCCTATGGCTACACCTTC
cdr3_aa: CSAPTAYGYTF

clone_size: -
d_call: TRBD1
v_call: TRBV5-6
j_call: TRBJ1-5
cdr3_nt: TGTGCCAGCAGCTTGGGGGCCGGGACAGGGACTCAGCCCCAGCATTTT
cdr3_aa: CASSLGAGTGTQPQHF

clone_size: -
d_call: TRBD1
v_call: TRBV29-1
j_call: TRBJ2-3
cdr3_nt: TGCAGCGTTACCGGGACAGGGCGTTACACAGATACGCAGTATTTT
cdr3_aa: CSVTGTGRYTDTQYF

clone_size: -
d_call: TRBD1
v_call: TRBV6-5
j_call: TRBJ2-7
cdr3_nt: TGTGCCAGCAGCCGGACAGGACTTAGCGAGCAGTACTTC
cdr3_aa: CASSRTGLSEQYF

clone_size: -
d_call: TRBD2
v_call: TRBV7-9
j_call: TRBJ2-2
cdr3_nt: TGTGCCAGCAGCCGGGGGGGAGCGAACACCGGGGAGCTGTTTTTT
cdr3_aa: CASSRGGANTGELFF

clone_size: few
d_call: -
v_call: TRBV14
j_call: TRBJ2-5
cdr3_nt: TGTGCCAGCAGCTCTACTCGGGAGACCCAGTACTTC
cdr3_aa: CASSSTRETQYF

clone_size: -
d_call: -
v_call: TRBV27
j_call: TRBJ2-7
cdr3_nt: TGTGCCAGCAGCCCCGGACTCCGCTACGAGCAGTACTTC
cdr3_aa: CASSPGLRYEQYF